Below are 15 T cell receptor beta chains sequenced from a single sample in a study of cytomegalovirus exposure and HLA in healthy donors. It was with 60 Vbeta and 13 Jbeta primers that the PCR ran. Using immunoSEQ multiplex PCR, the repertoire was profiled, and TCRdb retains in-frame clones only, with some absent. This repertoire shows 100,000 to 120,000 clones, under 85% found once; its top ten account for approximately 5.6%. The sequencing input was PBMCs. These receptors were taken from a man aged 25 to 40 in good health and CMV-seropositive.

The rearrangement links TRBV15 to TRBJ1-2, with D perhaps TRBD1 (5 bases). Germline lookup yields CDR1 LNHNV and CDR2 YYDKDF (reference sequence). The ends were cut back, 0 bases at V and 4 bases at J, with 9 bases in the middle. There are 14 residues in the CDR3. The CDR3, as DNA: TGTGCCACCAGCAGAGATACCGGGGGCTATGGCTACACCTTC. This sequence encodes CATSRDTGGYGYTF.

A remark on this clone: One junction end disagrees with the germline gene, perhaps due to a read error. V gene TRBV6-1 combines with J gene TRBJ2-2, with 10 nucleotides matching TRBD1. This CDR3 spans 15 amino acids. The germline gives CDR1 MNHNS, CDR2 SASEGT. The CDR3 DNA follows: TGTGCCAGCAGCCTCGGGACAGGGGTTACCGGGGAGCTGGTTTTT. Its protein is CASSLGTGVTGELVF.

About this clone: Other DNA sequences in the sample encode the same CDR3. This sequence joins TRBV5-1 and TRBJ2-7; possibly TRBD1 for D (5 bases). The CDR3 sequence is 16 residues long. V was trimmed by 3 bases and J by 2 bases, leaving 18 bases between them. The V gene's germline CDR1 is SGHRS and CDR2 YFSETQ. CDR3 sequence reads: CASSWGTGRTTYEQYF. The CDR3 nucleotides are TGCGCCAGCAGCTGGGGAACAGGCCGTACCACCTACGAGCAGTACTTC. The whole variable domain, filled in from reference TRBV5-1 and TRBJ2-7, reads KAGVTQTPRYLIKTRGQQVTLSCSPISGHRSVSWYQQTPGQGLQFLFEYFSETQRNKGNFPGRFSGRQFSNSRSEMNVSTLELGDSALYLCASSWGTGRTTYEQYFGPGTRLTVT.

This chain joins TRBV4-1 and TRBJ1-1, with 10 nucleotides matching TRBD1. Germline lookup yields CDR1 MGHRA and CDR2 YSYEKL. V dropped 4 bases and J dropped 1; count of bases not matched to a gene: 12. The CDR3 spans 18 residues. The CDR3 region has the DNA TGCGCCAGCAGCCGAGGAGGGGGACAGGGGCTAGAGAACACTGAAGCTTTCTTT. Translation: CASSRGGGQGLENTEAFF.

The rearrangement joins TRBV27 to TRBJ1-1; D is unclear. Between the trimmed V and J ends, which lost 2 bases and 4 bases, there was a span of 8 bases. The CDR3 consists of 13 residues. Per the germline V gene, CDR1 is MNHEY and CDR2 is SMNVEV (reference sequence). Here the CDR3 DNA reads TGTGCCAGCAGTTTAGCGGTGGGCACTGAAGCTTTCTTT. Protein: CASSLAVGTEAFF.

This sequence joins TRBV9 and TRBJ2-7; D might be TRBD1 (6 bases). Trimming removed 4 bases from V and 2 bases from J, with 10 bases in between. Germline V CDR1 and CDR2: SGDLS, YYNGEE. The CDR3 totals 13 residues. The CDR3 DNA is TGTGCCAGCAGCCGGGACACCGCCTACGAGCAGTACTTC. Translation gives CASSRDTAYEQYF.

V gene TRBV28 combines with J gene TRBJ2-3, with 11 positions matching TRBD2. Looked up from germline, CDR1 is MDHEN and CDR2 is SYDVKM. The CDR3 is made up of 16 amino acids. V was clipped by 5 bases and J by 10 bases; unmatched bases: 14. CDR3 region: CASSPGGSGGARAQYF. The CDR3 nucleotides are TGTGCCAGCAGTCCGGGGGGTAGCGGGGGGGCGCGTGCGCAGTATTTT.

As to this clone: Compared with germline, one end of the junction differs, possibly owing to a read error. V usage is TRBV2 and J usage is TRBJ1-2; maybe TRBD1 (6 bases). The CDR3 sequence is 13 residues long. CDR1 is SNHLY, CDR2 FYNNEI, per germline. CDR3 sequence reads: CASSDYPIGTWLF. CDR3 DNA: TGTGCCAGCAGTGACTATCCCATTGGGACATGGCTCTTC.

The gene calls are TRBV7-6 and TRBJ2-3; D possibly corresponds to TRBD1 (5 bases). V was pared by 1 base and J by 1 base, with 15 bases between. The V gene's germline CDR1 is SGHVS and CDR2 FNYEAQ. The CDR3 spans 17 residues. The CDR3 protein is CASSLVGSREGTDTQYF. CDR3 coding DNA: TGTGCCAGCAGCTTAGTTGGATCCAGGGAAGGCACAGATACGCAGTATTTT.

The V gene is TRBV19, the J gene TRBJ2-1; weak D call: TRBD2 (7 bases). The CDR3 covers 18 residues. CDR1 is LNHDA and CDR2 is SQIVND in the germline V gene (reference sequence). Trimming left V 1 base short and J 4 bases short, with 20 bases between. The CDR3 region has the DNA TGTGCCAGTAGTATAGCCCACCTTCAGGCGGGGGCATACAATGAGCAGTTCTTC. This translates into CASSIAHLQAGAYNEQFF.

The chain employs TRBV5-1 and TRBJ1-4; D unclear. The CDR3 contains 16 residues. With 0 bases removed from V and 5 bases from J, the gap between germline ends came to 14 bases. The germline CDR1 and CDR2 sequences are SGHRS and YFSETQ. The CDR3: CASSLGPGSGNEKLFF. The DNA of the CDR3 is TGCGCCAGCAGCTTGGGCCCGGGGTCGGGGAATGAAAAACTGTTTTTT.

This clone occurred once. The V gene is TRBV2, the J gene TRBJ2-1; unclear D gene. V lost 4 bases and J lost 7, with 8 bases in between. CDR3 length: 12 amino acids. Germline V gene data show CDR1 as SNHLY and CDR2 as FYNNEI. The CDR3 nucleotides are TGTGCCAGCAGTGCGTTCAGTAATGAGCAGTTCTTC. It yields the protein CASSAFSNEQFF.

V usage is TRBV12-5 and J usage is TRBJ2-5; TRBD2 is a possible D gene (6 bases). Germline loops: CDR1 LGHNT, CDR2 FRNRAP. The V end was cut by 6 bases, the J end by 2 bases, with 16 bases between. The CDR3 has 15 residues. The CDR3 here is CASGPGRTIQETQYF. The CDR3 nucleotides read TGTGCTAGTGGACCCGGACGGACTATTCAAGAGACCCAGTACTTC.

This clone was recorded only once. The chain carries TRBV10-3 and TRBJ2-3; the D is unclear. From germline, CDR1 is ENHRY and CDR2 SYGVKD. The CDR3 is made up of 14 amino acids. Trimming pared 7 bases from V and 0 bases from J, leaving 11 bases between. CDR3 in DNA: TGTGCCATCACCCCAGGCGTAAGCACAGATACGCAGTATTTT. It specifies CAITPGVSTDTQYF.

This CDR3 is CASSVGGGERPDTQYF. In DNA, the CDR3 is TGTGCCAGCAGCGTAGGTGGCGGGGAAAGGCCAGATACGCAGTATTTT. This chain uses TRBV9 with TRBJ2-3, with D possibly matching TRBD2 (6 bases). The CDR3 sequence is 16 residues long. The V end was cut by 0 bases, the J end by 4 bases, with 15 bases between. From germline, CDR1 is SGDLS and CDR2 YYNGEE.